This paragraph reports one TCR beta chain. V lost 5 bases to trimming and J lost 6 bases, with 12 bases between them. Germline values: CDR1 SGHRS, CDR2 YFSETQ. This CDR3 contains 13 residues. This sample is part of a study of cytomegalovirus exposure and HLA in healthy donors. With 60 Vbeta and 13 Jbeta primers, the PCR was carried out. Using immunoSEQ multiplex PCR, the repertoire was profiled, and TCRdb retains in-frame clones only, with some absent. The sample lists tens of thousands of clones; around half were seen once. The chain is built from TRBV5-1 and TRBJ2-1, with D perhaps TRBD2 (5 bases). The origin of this receptor is a woman aged 40 to 50 in good health and CMV-seropositive. The sample comprised PBMCs. The CDR3 DNA reads TGCGCCAGCAGTCGGCCCGGAGGCAATGAGCAGTTCTTC. It is translated as CASSRPGGNEQFF.